These 23 T cell receptor beta chains were all obtained from the same sample, sequenced in a study of blood T cells in healthy people across ages. A second PCR, run for roughly 7 to 12 cycles, used a sample-barcoded 5' primer plus a J-beta primer mix. Each CDR3 protein is one row after TCRdb ran MiXCR on the 5' RACE reads. This table has some 900,000 distinct CDR3 sequences, around 28% appearing once. Sequenced input: blood. The receptors stem from a woman aged 80 or over in good health.

This clonotype was detected a few times. A read error may be the cause here, since a much bigger clone is one base away. The rearrangement joins TRBV6-6 to TRBJ2-5; 7 nucleotides match TRBD2. Germline CDR1 reads MNHNY; CDR2 reads SVGAGI (reference sequence). CDR3 length: 13 amino acids. Unmatched junction bases numbered 13, after V lost 7 bases and J lost 11 bases. The CDR3 is CASTLAGGNEQYF. The CDR3 DNA follows: TGTGCCAGCACGTTAGCGGGTGGCAATGAGCAGTACTTC.

Concerning this clonotype itself: Compared with germline, one end of the junction differs, possibly owing to a read error. V gene TRBV6-5 combines with J gene TRBJ2-6; D might be TRBD2 (6 bases). This CDR3 has 16 residues. The germline V gene has CDR1 MNHEY and CDR2 SVGAGI. The CDR3 sequence: CASGYSLGGGANVLTF. The CDR3, as DNA: TGTGCCAGCGGTTACTCGTTGGGGGGTGGGGCCAACGTCCTGACTTTC.

This clonotype occurred a few times. This chain connects TRBV20-1 to TRBJ1-2; perhaps TRBD1 as D (6 bases). V was cut by 0 bases and J by 5 bases, with 16 bases left in between. Germline lookup yields CDR1 DFQATT and CDR2 SNEGSKA (reference sequence). This CDR3 is 15 amino acids long. This chain's CDR3 is CSARDGSVQGYGYTF. Here the CDR3 DNA reads TGCAGTGCTAGAGATGGGTCGGTCCAGGGGTATGGCTACACCTTC.

The chain recombines TRBV9 with TRBJ2-5; TRBD2 aligns across 9 bases. CDR1 and CDR2 from the germline V gene are SGDLS and YYNGEE. CDR3 length: 13 residues. J gave up 3 bases and V 3 bases, and 0 bases lay outside the gene matches. The CDR3 DNA reads as TGTGCCAGCAGCGGACTAGCGGAAGAGACCCAGTACTTC. It translates to CASSGLAEETQYF.

This clonotype has at least ten counts. This chain links TRBV12-3 or TRBV12-4 with TRBJ1-4, with 7 bases aligning to TRBD1. Trimming took 4 bases from V and 5 from J; bases not matched to a gene: 7. CDR3 length equals 15 residues. CDR3 in DNA: TGTGCCAGCAGTTCCCGACAGGGTCGGAATGAAAAACTGTTTTTT. It yields the protein CASSSRQGRNEKLFF.

The chain combines TRBV2 with TRBJ1-4; a weak D match, TRBD1 (5 bases). The germline gives CDR1 SNHLY, CDR2 FYNNEI. The CDR3 is 15 residues long. The germline V and J ends were trimmed by 7 bases and 7 bases, with 19 bases remaining between them. Here the CDR3 reads CASTKGSGSGEKLFF. CDR3 DNA: TGTGCCAGCACTAAAGGCTCAGGGTCGGGTGAAAAACTGTTTTTT.

This clonotype was picked up many times. The chain uses TRBV7-9 and TRBJ2-5; TRBD2 matches 7 bases. V lost 5 bases, J lost 1 base, and 13 bases stayed unmatched. There are 17 residues in the CDR3. Germline V gene sequence: CDR1 SEHNR, CDR2 FQNEAQ (reference sequence). The DNA of the CDR3 is TGTGCCAGCAGCCGAGGTTCGACGTCTAGCGGCCAAGAGACCCAGTACTTC. This translates into CASSRGSTSSGQETQYF.

This clonotype showed up many times. The rearrangement uses TRBV20-1 and TRBJ2-3; TRBD1 matches 10 bases. V lost 5 bases, J lost 2 bases, and 7 bases stayed unmatched. The CDR3 runs to 15 residues. Germline loops: CDR1 DFQATT, CDR2 SNEGSKA (reference sequence). CDR3 residues: CSAVDRGDPTDTQYF. Here the CDR3 DNA reads TGCAGTGCTGTGGACAGGGGGGATCCCACAGATACGCAGTATTTT.

This clonotype was detected ten times or more. This rearrangement joins TRBV5-1 to TRBJ2-1, with 7 bases aligning to TRBD2. V was clipped by 4 bases and J by 0 bases; unmatched bases: 1. The CDR3 consists of 14 residues. Germline loops: CDR1 SGHRS, CDR2 YFSETQ. Here the CDR3 DNA reads TGCGCCAGCAGCGGGGGGGGCTCCTACAATGAGCAGTTCTTC. This encodes CASSGGGSYNEQFF.

This clonotype was counted ten times or more. In nucleotides, the CDR3 is TGTGCCAGCAGTCCGGGACAGCGGAACACTGAAGCTTTCTTT. It codes for CASSPGQRNTEAFF. The gene calls are TRBV12-3 or TRBV12-4 and TRBJ1-1; 7 positions match TRBD1. The CDR3 has 14 residues. J lost 1 base, V lost 5 bases, and 4 bases had no gene match.

The chain is built from TRBV20-1 and TRBJ2-1; 12 positions match TRBD2. The CDR3 loop spans 15 amino acids. Germline V gene lookup returns CDR1 DFQATT and CDR2 SNEGSKA (reference sequence). V lost 3 bases and J lost 3; bases outside the gene matches: 3. In DNA form, the CDR3 reads TGCAGTGCTAGCCCTAGCGGGGGGGTCTACAATGAGCAGTTCTTC. Translating gives CSASPSGGVYNEQFF.

This sequence joins TRBV12-3 or TRBV12-4 and TRBJ1-5; 9 positions agree with TRBD1. Losses at the gene ends were 3 bases for V and 10 bases for J; bases not matched to a gene: 7. The CDR3 is made up of 14 amino acids. The chain's CDR3 is CASSFGQGQYPQHF. The CDR3 DNA reads TGTGCCAGCAGTTTCGGACAGGGGCAATACCCCCAGCATTTT.

This clonotype was counted at least ten times. This chain uses TRBV18 with TRBJ2-7, with D perhaps TRBD1 (6 bases). V dropped 3 bases and J dropped 6 bases, with 15 bases sitting between them. The CDR3 is 14 amino acids. From germline, CDR1 is KGHSH and CDR2 LQKENI. CDR3 coding DNA: TGTGCCAGCTCACCCCAGGGGTCCCCAAGCGAGCAGTACTTC. It specifies CASSPQGSPSEQYF.

The rearrangement joins TRBV13 to TRBJ1-2; D unresolved. V lost 1 base to trimming and J lost 4 bases, with 16 bases between them. There are 16 residues in the CDR3. Germline lookup yields CDR1 PRHDT and CDR2 FYEKMQ (reference sequence). The CDR3 nucleotides are TGTGCCAGCAGCTTAGCTCCCCGAGGCAGGCCCTATGGCTACACCTTC. Translating it yields CASSLAPRGRPYGYTF.

This clonotype was counted at least ten times. The V gene is TRBV7-8, the J gene TRBJ2-1; 10 nucleotides align to TRBD1. Looked up from germline, CDR1 is SGHVS and CDR2 is FQNEAQ. The CDR3 runs to 15 residues. With V trimmed by 5 bases and J by 10 bases, 11 bases remained unmatched. The CDR3 DNA follows: TGTGCCAGCAGCACCCGACGACAGGGGGCGGACGAGCAGTTCTTC. It codes for CASSTRRQGADEQFF.

This clonotype was counted at least ten times. The rearrangement links TRBV5-1 to TRBJ2-4; D is tentatively TRBD1 or TRBD2 (5 bases each). V was clipped by 2 bases and J by 0 bases, with 12 bases between them. The CDR3 loop spans 16 amino acids. Germline lookup yields CDR1 SGHRS and CDR2 YFSETQ. The DNA of the CDR3 is TGCGCCAGCAGCTTCCGGGGCTCACTAGCCAAAAACATTCAGTACTTC. Protein sequence: CASSFRGSLAKNIQYF.

The J gene is TRBJ2-5, the V gene TRBV11-2; D call uncertain. The CDR3 consists of 14 residues. Germline V CDR1 and CDR2: SGHAT, FQNNGV. The V and J ends lost 5 bases and 5 bases respectively, with 15 bases between them. The DNA for the CDR3 is TGTGCCAGCAGCACCGGTTCGGCTCCGGAGACCCAGTACTTC. Translation gives CASSTGSAPETQYF. The full variable domain, its missing parts supplied by reference TRBV11-2 and TRBJ2-5, is EAGVAQSPRYKIIEKRQSVAFWCNPISGHATLYWYQQILGQGPKLLIQFQNNGVVDDSQLPKDRFSAERLKGVDSTLKIQPAKLEDSAVYLCASSTGSAPETQYFGPGTRLLVL.

This clonotype was observed once. This rearrangement joins TRBV5-4 to TRBJ2-5; TRBD2 is a possible D gene (5 bases). This CDR3 contains 16 residues. Per the germline V gene, CDR1 is SGHNT and CDR2 is YYREEE (reference sequence). The V end was cut by 10 bases, the J end by 5 bases, with 27 bases between. CDR3: CAGTSGGTIGEETQYF. Written as DNA, the CDR3 is TGTGCCGGCACCTCAGGTGGCACTATCGGGGAGGAGACCCAGTACTTC. The variable domain in full, completed from reference TRBV5-4 and TRBJ2-5, reads ETGVTQSPTHLIKTRGQQVTLRCSSQSGHNTVSWYQQALGQGPQFIFQYYREEENGRGNFPPRFSGLQFPNYSSELNVNALELDDSALYLCAGTSGGTIGEETQYFGPGTRLLVL.

Many counts were recorded for this clonotype. The genes are TRBV20-1 and TRBJ2-3, with TRBD1 matching over 11 bases. Germline V lookup: CDR1 DFQATT, CDR2 SNEGSKA (reference sequence). The CDR3 runs 15 residues. V gave up 4 bases and J gave up 2 bases; unmatched junction bases: 5. CDR3 amino acids: CSATRTGGPTDTQYF. The DNA for the CDR3 is TGCAGTGCTACCCGGACAGGGGGCCCCACAGATACGCAGTATTTT.

This clonotype was counted many times. The chain carries TRBV7-2 and TRBJ2-1; D is unresolved. V gave up 1 base and J gave up 12 bases, with 7 bases separating them. Germline V CDR1 and CDR2: SGHTA, FQGNSA. This CDR3 has 11 amino acids. CDR3 sequence: CASSLGSGQFF. CDR3 DNA: TGTGCCAGCAGCTTAGGTTCGGGGCAGTTCTTC.

This rearrangement joins TRBV3-1 to TRBJ1-6; 7 bases match TRBD1. Germline-derived CDR1 and CDR2 are LGHDT and YNNKEL (reference sequence). The CDR3 spans 13 residues. V dropped 3 bases and J dropped 10; count of bases not matched to a gene: 3. CDR3 nucleotide sequence: TGTGCCAGCAGCCAGACAGGGCAGTCACCCCTCCACTTT. Translation: CASSQTGQSPLHF.

CDR3 sequence (DNA): TGCAGTGCTAGAGATGGATTAGGGGGGCCCCAAGAGGGGAATGGCTACACCTTC. This gives the protein CSARDGLGGPQEGNGYTF. The chain employs TRBV20-1 and TRBJ1-2, with D maybe TRBD1 (6 bases). Germline CDR1 DFQATT, CDR2 SNEGSKA (reference sequence). Trimming cost V 0 bases and J 6 bases, with 26 bases left between them. This CDR3 region has 18 residues.

This clonotype was seen ten or more times. V gene TRBV7-9 combines with J gene TRBJ1-2; D might be TRBD1 (6 bases). CDR1 is SEHNR, CDR2 FQNEAQ, per germline (reference sequence). The CDR3 has 15 residues. Trimming pared 5 bases from V and 1 base from J, leaving 14 bases between. The CDR3 sequence: CASSLGQNHNYGYTF. The CDR3 bases are TGTGCCAGCAGCCTCGGACAGAACCATAACTATGGCTACACCTTC. Drawing the rest from reference TRBV7-9 and TRBJ1-2, the complete variable domain is DTGVSQNPRHKITKRGQNVTFRCDPISEHNRLYWYRQTLGQGPEFLTYFQNEAQLEKSRLLSDRFSAERPKGSFSTLEIQRTEQGDSAMYLCASSLGQNHNYGYTFGSGTRLTVV.